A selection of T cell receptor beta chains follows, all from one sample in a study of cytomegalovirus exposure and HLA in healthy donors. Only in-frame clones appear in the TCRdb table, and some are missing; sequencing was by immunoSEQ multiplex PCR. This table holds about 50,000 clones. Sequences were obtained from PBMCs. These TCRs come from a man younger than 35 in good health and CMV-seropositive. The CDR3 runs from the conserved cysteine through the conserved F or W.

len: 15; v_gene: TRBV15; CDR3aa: CATSYARQGTYGYTF
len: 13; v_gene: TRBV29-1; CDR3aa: CSVETDLNHEQYF
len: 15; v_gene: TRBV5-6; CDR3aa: CASSFGTGGADTQYF
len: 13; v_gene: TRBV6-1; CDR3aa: CASSRQGNYGYTF
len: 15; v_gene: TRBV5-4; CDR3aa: CASHGTSGQAYEQYF
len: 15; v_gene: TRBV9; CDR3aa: CASSVGLADTGELFF
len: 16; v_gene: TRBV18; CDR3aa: CASSYTLEGQQETQYF
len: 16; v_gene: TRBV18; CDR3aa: CASSPLETGVTGELFF
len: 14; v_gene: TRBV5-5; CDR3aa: CASSLAVENTEAFF
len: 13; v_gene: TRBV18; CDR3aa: CASSPGRYNEQFF
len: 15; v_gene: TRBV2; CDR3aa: CASRTGTVSTDTQYF
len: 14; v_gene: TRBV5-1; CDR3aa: CASSSPGQAYEQYF
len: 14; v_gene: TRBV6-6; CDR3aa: CASSPTTVNTEAFF
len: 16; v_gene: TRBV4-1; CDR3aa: CASSQSGRHFTDTQYF
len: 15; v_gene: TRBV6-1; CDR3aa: CASSESQGSNEKLFF
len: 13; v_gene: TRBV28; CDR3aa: CASVSRVAGELFF
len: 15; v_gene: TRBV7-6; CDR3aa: CASSSSVNPSYEQYF
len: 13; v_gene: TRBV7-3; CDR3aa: CASSFLGGNEQFF
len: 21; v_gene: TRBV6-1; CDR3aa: CASSEDGSPPNPYSPYNEQFF
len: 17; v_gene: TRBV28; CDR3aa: CASSPIGGGGSGNTIYF
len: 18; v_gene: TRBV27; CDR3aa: CASSPYSRGQGGSYGYTF
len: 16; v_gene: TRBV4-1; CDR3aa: CASSQDLQGIVNEQYF
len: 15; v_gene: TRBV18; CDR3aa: CASSQTSGRAYEQYF
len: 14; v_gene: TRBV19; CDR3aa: CASSIEPGTYEQYF
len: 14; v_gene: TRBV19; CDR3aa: CASSIALLTGELFF
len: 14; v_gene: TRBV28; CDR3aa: CASSFSSGNTEAFF
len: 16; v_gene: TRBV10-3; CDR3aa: CAISEPPTGRADTQYF
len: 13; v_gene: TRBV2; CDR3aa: CATQRAGDYGYTF
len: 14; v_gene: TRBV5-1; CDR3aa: CASSTIPGANVLTF
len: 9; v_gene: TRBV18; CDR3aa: CASSPCKYF
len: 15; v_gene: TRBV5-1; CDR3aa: CASSLDSTNTGELFF
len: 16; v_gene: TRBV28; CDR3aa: CASSFSGGGGNEKLFF
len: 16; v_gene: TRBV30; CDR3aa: CAWALWSSISTDTQYF
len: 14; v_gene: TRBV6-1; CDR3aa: CASSVAGSAYEAFF
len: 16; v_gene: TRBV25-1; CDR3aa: CASSAVGLAVYNEQFF
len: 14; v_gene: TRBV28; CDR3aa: CASSTTGRNTEAFF
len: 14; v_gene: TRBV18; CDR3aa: CASSPGLGGYEQYF
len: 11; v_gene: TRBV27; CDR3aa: CASRTGTEAFF
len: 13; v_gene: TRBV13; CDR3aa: CASDILQGKGYTF
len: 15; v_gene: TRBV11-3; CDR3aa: CASSWVAGAHGELFF
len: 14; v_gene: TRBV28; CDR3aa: CASMKRESNQPQHF
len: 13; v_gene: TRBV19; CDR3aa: CASSSGRFYEQYF
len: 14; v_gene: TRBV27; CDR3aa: CASSLGGRRNEQYF
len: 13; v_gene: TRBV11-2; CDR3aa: CASSLTGYNEQFF
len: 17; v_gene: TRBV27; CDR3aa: CASSLFSGAGGRETQYF
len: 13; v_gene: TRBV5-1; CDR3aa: CASSHTSNTEAFF
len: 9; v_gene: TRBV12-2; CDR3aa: CASRFRRFF
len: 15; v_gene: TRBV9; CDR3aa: CASSVGSDYFYEQYF
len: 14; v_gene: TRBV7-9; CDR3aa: CASRAGGPTYEQYF
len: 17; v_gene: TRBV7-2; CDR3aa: CASSYYPPAGSEGGYTF
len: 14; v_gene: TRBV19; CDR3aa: CASSTRQDNEKLFF